What follows are 28 T cell receptor beta chains derived from one specimen sequenced in a study of shared clonotypes between healthy human individuals. TCRdb's copy holds only in-frame clones and misses some; the assay was immunoSEQ multiplex PCR. This table holds fewer than 2.5 million clones, under 95% found once. The specimen was naive CD4+ T cells from PBMCs. Subset of the sample: CD45RA+ positively selected. These receptors originate from a man younger than 35 in good health. Some clones in this sample may be carry-over from other donors' samples.

V usage is TRBV9 and J usage is TRBJ2-1, with 8 bases identical to TRBD2. The CDR3 is 16 residues long. CDR1 SGDLS and CDR2 YYNGEE come from the germline V gene. Losses at the gene ends were 3 bases for V and 5 bases for J; bases not matched to a gene: 10. CDR3 coding DNA: TGTGCCAGCAGCGGTACGGAGCGGGGGACCAACAATGAGCAGTTCTTC. Encoded protein: CASSGTERGTNNEQFF.

CDR3 nucleotide sequence: TGTGCCAGCAGTTTTAGGGGGATTCAGCGGGAAGATACGCAGTATTTT. This translates into CASSFRGIQREDTQYF. The chain is built from TRBV5-6 and TRBJ2-3; tentative D call: TRBD2 (7 bases). The CDR3 sequence is 16 residues long. Germline values: CDR1 SGHDT, CDR2 YYEEEE. Deletions cut 5 bases from V and 5 bases from J, with 21 bases between.

The rearrangement joins TRBV28 to TRBJ2-7; maybe TRBD2 (6 bases). Trimming shortened V by 7 bases and J by 1 base, and 14 bases separated the two germline ends. Germline V gene data show CDR1 as MDHEN and CDR2 as SYDVKM. The CDR3 is 14 amino acids. Here the CDR3 reads CASTRLVGSYEQYF. As DNA, the CDR3 is TGTGCCAGCACCCGACTAGTGGGATCCTACGAGCAGTACTTC.

The rearrangement joins TRBV4-2 to TRBJ2-2; D is unresolved. V lost 1 base and J 6 bases, leaving 15 bases between the germline ends. Germline CDR1 LGHNA, CDR2 YNFKEQ. The CDR3 runs 16 residues. Written as DNA, the CDR3 is TGTGCCAGCAGCCAAGGAGGCTTCCCACCTCCCGGGGAGCTGTTTTTT. As protein: CASSQGGFPPPGELFF.

This chain joins TRBV7-9 and TRBJ1-6; no clear D. CDR1 and CDR2 (germline): SEHNR, FQNEAQ (reference sequence). The CDR3 is 14 amino acids. V lost 5 bases and J 1 base, leaving 6 bases between the germline ends. CDR3: CASSPLSYNSPLHF. As DNA, the CDR3 is TGTGCCAGCAGCCCCCTGTCCTATAATTCACCCCTCCACTTT.

J is TRBJ1-5 and V is TRBV28; perhaps TRBD1 as D (6 bases). With 5 bases removed from V and 4 bases from J, the gap between germline ends came to 18 bases. The CDR3 is 16 amino acids. Germline V lookup: CDR1 MDHEN, CDR2 SYDVKM. In DNA form, the CDR3 reads TGTGCCAGCAGTCCCGGAGGGGGGCAGATGAATCAGCCCCAGCATTTT. It is translated as CASSPGGGQMNQPQHF.

This clone was seen once. This chain joins TRBV5-4 and TRBJ2-5; the D gene is possibly TRBD1 (6 bases). The CDR3 sequence is 14 residues long. Trimming pared 0 bases from V and 9 bases from J, leaving 15 bases between. In germline, CDR1 is SGHNT, CDR2 YYREEE (reference sequence). CDR3 residues: CASSLGTAQGAQYF. For the CDR3, the DNA is TGTGCCAGCAGCTTGGGGACAGCTCAAGGGGCCCAGTACTTC.

The table lists this clone with a count of one. The chain is built from TRBV2 and TRBJ2-6, with D tentatively TRBD2 (6 bases). Deletions cut 8 bases from V and 2 bases from J, with 19 bases between. The CDR3 runs 17 residues. Germline V gives CDR1 SNHLY, CDR2 FYNNEI. CDR3 protein: CASEGGVDWAGANVLTF. CDR3 nucleotides: TGTGCCAGCGAAGGAGGGGTGGACTGGGCTGGGGCCAACGTCCTGACTTTC.

The chain joins TRBV5-4 to TRBJ2-7; 9 positions agree with TRBD2. The CDR3 sequence is 15 residues long. J lost 6 bases, V lost 3 bases, and 10 bases had no gene match. The germline V gene has CDR1 SGHNT and CDR2 YYREEE (reference sequence). CDR3 coding DNA: TGTGCCAGCAGCTCCGCGGGAGGGCCTGTCTCCGAGCAGTACTTC. As protein: CASSSAGGPVSEQYF.

The J gene is TRBJ2-7, the V gene TRBV5-1; TRBD1 aligns across 8 bases. Germline-derived CDR1 and CDR2 are SGHRS and YFSETQ. With 4 bases clipped from V and 7 bases from J, the junction kept 13 bases outside the gene matches. The CDR3 contains 15 residues. CDR3: CASSPAGRGRIEQYF. CDR3 DNA sequence: TGCGCCAGCAGCCCGGCGGGCAGGGGGCGTATTGAGCAGTACTTC. The complete variable domain, with remaining parts taken from reference TRBV5-1 and TRBJ2-7, reads KAGVTQTPRYLIKTRGQQVTLSCSPISGHRSVSWYQQTPGQGLQFLFEYFSETQRNKGNFPGRFSGRQFSNSRSEMNVSTLELGDSALYLCASSPAGRGRIEQYFGPGTRLTVT.

This rearrangement joins TRBV5-1 to TRBJ2-7; 7 bases map to TRBD1. Germline V gene sequence: CDR1 SGHRS, CDR2 YFSETQ. V was pared by 5 bases and J by 0 bases, with 5 bases of the junction left unmatched. This CDR3 is 14 amino acids long. The CDR3 DNA follows: TGCGCCAGCAGAGACAGGGCCAACTCCTACGAGCAGTACTTC. This encodes CASRDRANSYEQYF.

This chain links TRBV27 with TRBJ2-1; 11 positions agree with TRBD2. Germline CDR1 is MNHEY and CDR2 is SMNVEV (reference sequence). The J segment lost 8 bases and the V segment lost 6 bases, leaving 9 bases of the junction unmatched. The CDR3 has 15 amino acids. CDR3 in DNA: TGTGCCAGCAGGATAGCGGGAGGGTATTGGGATGAGCAGTTCTTC. Translating it yields CASRIAGGYWDEQFF.

On this clone: Other DNA sequences in this specimen translate into the identical CDR3. The rearrangement joins TRBV19 to TRBJ1-1; D is uncertain. Trimming removed 6 bases at V and 2 bases at J, with 16 bases between. Germline V gene data show CDR1 as LNHDA and CDR2 as SQIVND (reference sequence). This CDR3 comprises 15 residues. CDR3 residues: CASSPPGRRNTEAFF. CDR3 DNA: TGTGCCAGTAGCCCCCCGGGGAGGCGAAACACTGAAGCTTTCTTT.

This chain connects TRBV14 to TRBJ2-7; TRBD1 matches at 9 bases. CDR1 and CDR2 from the germline V gene are SGHDN and FVKESK. The V gene end was trimmed by 2 bases and the J gene end by 3 bases; junction bases not matched to a gene: 8. The CDR3 spans 16 residues. The CDR3 sequence is CASSQYLRQGGYEQYF. As DNA, the CDR3 is TGTGCCAGCAGCCAATATCTACGACAGGGGGGCTACGAGCAGTACTTC.

The chain combines TRBV7-8 with TRBJ2-1; TRBD1 might be the D (6 bases). V lost 5 bases and J 13 bases, leaving 12 bases between the germline ends. Germline V lookup: CDR1 SGHVS, CDR2 FQNEAQ. CDR3 length equals 11 residues. The CDR3 DNA reads TGTGCCAGCAGCCTAAGACAGGACCAGTTCTTC. Its protein product is CASSLRQDQFF.

The chain combines TRBV7-6 with TRBJ1-1, with 8 bases matching TRBD1. CDR3 length equals 15 residues. J lost 2 bases, V lost 2 bases, and 4 bases had no gene match. Germline-derived CDR1 and CDR2 are SGHVS and FNYEAQ. Written as DNA, the CDR3 is TGTGCCAGCAGCTTAACCGCAGGGGGCAACACTGAAGCTTTCTTT. Its translation is CASSLTAGGNTEAFF.

To note about this clone: Other DNA sequences in the same sample also yield this CDR3. This chain uses TRBV7-3 with TRBJ2-2; 7 nucleotides agree with TRBD2. The CDR3 runs to 14 residues. V dropped 0 bases and J dropped 6; count of bases not matched to a gene: 1. Germline values: CDR1 SGHTA, CDR2 FQGTGA. CDR3 residues: CASSLTAGAGELFF. Written as DNA, the CDR3 is TGTGCCAGCAGCTTAACGGCGGGGGCCGGGGAGCTGTTTTTT. Full variable domain (remainder filled in from reference TRBV7-3 and TRBJ2-2): GAGVSQTPSNKVTEKGKYVELRCDPISGHTALYWYRQSLGQGPEFLIYFQGTGAADDSGLPNDRFFAVRPEGSVSTLKIQRTERGDSAVYLCASSLTAGAGELFFGEGSRLTVL.

The chain recombines TRBV5-4 with TRBJ1-2, with D uncertain. Germline V gene data show CDR1 as SGHNT and CDR2 as YYREEE (reference sequence). V was shortened by 5 bases and J by 0 bases, with 8 bases between the two germline ends. The CDR3 sequence is 13 residues long. The chain's CDR3 is CASRLTANYGYTF. CDR3 nucleotides: TGTGCCAGCAGGCTCACAGCTAACTATGGCTACACCTTC.

The genes are TRBV6-5 and TRBJ1-3; no definite D call. V lost 7 bases and J 0 bases, leaving 10 bases between the germline ends. CDR3 length: 14 amino acids. CDR1 and CDR2 from the germline V gene are MNHEY and SVGAGI. CDR3 in amino acids: CASNQVFSGNTIYF. The DNA for the CDR3 is TGTGCCAGCAACCAGGTTTTCTCTGGAAACACCATATATTTT.

The chain has TRBV4-1 and TRBJ2-1; possible D gene TRBD2, 6 bases. CDR3 length: 16 amino acids. CDR1 is MGHRA, CDR2 YSYEKL, per germline. V lost 3 bases, J lost 10 bases, and 22 bases lay in between. This CDR3 is CASSQAAGTGVREQFF. CDR3 bases: TGCGCCAGCAGCCAGGCCGCCGGGACTGGGGTTCGCGAGCAGTTCTTC.

The CDR3 DNA reads TGTGCCAGCAGGCGGGACATCAACACCGGGGAGCTGTTTTTT. Translated, it gives CASRRDINTGELFF. The genes are TRBV6-5 and TRBJ2-2, with D perhaps matching TRBD1 or TRBD2 (6 bases each). Germline loops: CDR1 MNHEY, CDR2 SVGAGI. V shed 6 bases and J shed 2 bases, with 10 bases lying between them. The CDR3 covers 14 residues.

The V call is TRBV30, the J call TRBJ2-1; 12 bases fit TRBD2. The CDR3 has 13 residues. CDR1 GTSNPN and CDR2 SVGIG come from the germline V gene (reference sequence). V was clipped by 5 bases and J by 5 bases; unmatched bases: 1. CDR3 sequence (DNA): TGTGCCTGGTCTAGCGGGAGGGACAATGAGCAGTTCTTC. The encoded protein is CAWSSGRDNEQFF. Drawing the rest from reference TRBV30 and TRBJ2-1, the complete variable domain is SQTIHQWPATLVQPVGSPLSLECTVEGTSNPNLYWYRQAAGRGLQLLFYSVGIGQISSEVPQNLSASRPQDRQFILSSKKLLLSDSGFYLCAWSSGRDNEQFFGPGTRLTVL.

The chain is built from TRBV6-4 and TRBJ1-1, with D perhaps TRBD1 (5 bases). This CDR3 has 14 amino acids. CDR1 MRHNA and CDR2 SNTAGT come from the germline V gene. V lost 4 bases to trimming and J lost 3 bases, with 12 bases between them. CDR3 region: CASSAQGGHTEAFF. Written as DNA, the CDR3 is TGTGCCAGCAGTGCCCAGGGAGGGCACACTGAAGCTTTCTTT.

This sequence joins TRBV30 and TRBJ2-6; unclear D gene. V lost 0 bases to trimming and J lost 0 bases, with 3 bases between them. The CDR3 is made up of 14 amino acids. CDR1 and CDR2 (germline): GTSNPN, SVGIG (reference sequence). Written as DNA, the CDR3 is TGTGCCTGGAGTGTGTTCTCTGGGGCCAACGTCCTGACTTTC. It specifies CAWSVFSGANVLTF.

This chain joins TRBV30 and TRBJ1-4; TRBD1 is a possible D gene (5 bases). Per the germline V gene, CDR1 is GTSNPN and CDR2 is SVGIG (reference sequence). There are 13 residues in the CDR3. V was pared by 4 bases and J by 12 bases, with 18 bases between. This CDR3 reads CAWTTSGGIELFF. CDR3 nucleotides: TGTGCCTGGACAACAAGTGGGGGGATCGAACTGTTTTTT.

The genes are TRBV27 and TRBJ1-1, with D maybe TRBD1 (6 bases). There are 16 residues in the CDR3. The germline V gene encodes CDR1 MNHEY and CDR2 SMNVEV (reference sequence). The V end was cut by 5 bases, the J end by 10 bases, with 26 bases between. The CDR3 here is CASSPRGDTSRSGAFF. Here the CDR3 DNA reads TGTGCCAGCAGTCCCCGTGGGGACACAAGTAGATCGGGAGCTTTCTTT.

V is TRBV18 and J is TRBJ2-1; tentative D call: TRBD2 (5 bases). The CDR3 extends over 16 amino acids. With 0 bases removed from V and 0 bases from J, the gap between germline ends came to 9 bases. Germline assignment: CDR1 KGHSH and CDR2 LQKENI. The chain's CDR3 is CASSPPLAFSYNEQFF. The CDR3 DNA sequence: TGTGCCAGCTCACCACCCCTAGCCTTCTCCTACAATGAGCAGTTCTTC.

This clone has a single count. In nucleotides, the CDR3 is TGTGCCAGCCTCGGGGCGACGAACACCGGGGAGCTGTTTTTT. Its translation is CASLGATNTGELFF. This rearrangement joins TRBV28 to TRBJ2-2; D possibly uses TRBD1 or TRBD2 (5 bases each). This CDR3 spans 14 amino acids. Germline CDR1 reads MDHEN; CDR2 reads SYDVKM. The ends were cut back, 8 bases at V and 0 bases at J, with 10 bases in the middle. Variable domain in full (rest from reference TRBV28 and TRBJ2-2): DVKVTQSSRYLVKRTGEKVFLECVQDMDHENMFWYRQDPGLGLRLIYFSYDVKMKEKGDIPEGYSVSREKKERFSLILESASTNQTSMYLCASLGATNTGELFFGEGSRLTVL.